This T cell receptor (beta chain) was sequenced in a study of Ad26.COV2.S vaccination and SARS-CoV-2 variants. Study in general: The donor belonged to the COV1001 Ad26.COV2.S trial arm. Study outcomes and limitations: CD8+ and CD4+ T cells specific for spike reportedly responded with substantial breadth after vaccination.

Details on this clone: Its antigen is unknown.

Measured with immunoSEQ multiplex PCR; TCRdb has only the in-frame clones, and not every one. The table has 350,000 to 500,000 clones, roughly 88% seen once; the top ten hold approximately 4%. CDR1 SGHRS and CDR2 YFSETQ come from the germline V gene. Trimming took 1 base from V and 7 from J, leaving 9 bases between them. This CDR3 has 13 residues. Treatment in this sample: around 19 received Ad26.COV2.S at low or high dose, single or two shots; 5 received placebo; per-sample allocation not given. Each sample was drawn 63 days after the first injection (of vaccine or placebo). In Boston, an adult donor aged 18-55 years took part. Vaccination employed an Ad26 vector expressing the Wuhan-strain SARS-CoV-2 spike.

The clonotype originates from a person between 18 and 60 years old who received the Ad26.COV2.S COVID-19 vaccine or a placebo. The chain recombines TRBV5-1 with TRBJ2-1; weak D call: TRBD2 (5 bases). This specimen consisted of peripheral blood, obtained in a trial of Ad26.COV2.S vaccine versus placebo. As DNA, the CDR3 is TGCGCCAGCAGCTTGCCCGGGAAGAATGAGCAGTTCTTC. Residues: CASSLPGKNEQFF.